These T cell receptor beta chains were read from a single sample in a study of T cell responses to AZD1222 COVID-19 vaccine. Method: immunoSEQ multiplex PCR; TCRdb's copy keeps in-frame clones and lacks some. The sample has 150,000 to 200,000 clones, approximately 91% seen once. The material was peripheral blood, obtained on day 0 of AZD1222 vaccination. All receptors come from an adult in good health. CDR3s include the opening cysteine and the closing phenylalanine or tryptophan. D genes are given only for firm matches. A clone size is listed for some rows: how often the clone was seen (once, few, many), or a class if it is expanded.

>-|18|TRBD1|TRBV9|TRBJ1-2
TGTGCCAGCAGCACCGACAGGGGGGGGGTCCGTCCTAACTATGGCTACACCTTC
CASSTDRGGVRPNYGYTF
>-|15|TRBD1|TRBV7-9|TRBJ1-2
TGTGCCAGCAGCTTAGCAGGGGGCGCCGACTATGGCTACACCTTC
CASSLAGGADYGYTF
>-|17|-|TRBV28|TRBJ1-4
TGTGCCAGCAGCGCCCCCGGACAGCTCGCAACTAATGAAAAACTGTTTTTT
CASSAPGQLATNEKLFF
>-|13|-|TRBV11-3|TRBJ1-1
TGTGCCAGCAGCTCCGACAGTAACACTGAAGCTTTCTTT
CASSSDSNTEAFF
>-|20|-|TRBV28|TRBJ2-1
TGTGCCAGCAGTTACCCCCGGGACTCTATAGGGTCCCGCTCCTACAATGAGCAGTTCTTC
CASSYPRDSIGSRSYNEQFF
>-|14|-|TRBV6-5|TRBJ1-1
TGTGCCAGCAGTTACTCTACAGGGAACACTGAAGCTTTCTTT
CASSYSTGNTEAFF
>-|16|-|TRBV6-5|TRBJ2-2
TGTGCCAGCAGTTACGGCTGGACAGCGAACACCGGGGAGCTGTTTTTT
CASSYGWTANTGELFF
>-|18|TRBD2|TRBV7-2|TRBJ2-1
TGTGCCAGCAGCTTAGCGTGGGCTAGCGGGAGCTCCTACAATGAGCAGTTCTTC
CASSLAWASGSSYNEQFF
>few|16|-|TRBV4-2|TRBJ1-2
TGTGCCAGCAGCCGTTCTAGGGACGGAGGGAGCTATGGCTACACCTTC
CASSRSRDGGSYGYTF
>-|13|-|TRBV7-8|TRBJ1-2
TGTGCCAGCAGCTTATCAGGGGCAGGTGGCTACACCTTC
CASSLSGAGGYTF
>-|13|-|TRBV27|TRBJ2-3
TGTGCCAGCAGTTTATCTAGCACAGATACGCAGTATTTT
CASSLSSTDTQYF
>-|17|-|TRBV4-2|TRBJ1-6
TGTGCCAGCAGCCGCCCGCCCGGGACCCCCGGGGGTTCACCCCTCCACTTT
CASSRPPGTPGGSPLHF
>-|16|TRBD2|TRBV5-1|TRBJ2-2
TGCGCCAGCTCTTTCCTAGCGGGAGGAAGCACCGGGGAGCTGTTTTTT
CASSFLAGGSTGELFF
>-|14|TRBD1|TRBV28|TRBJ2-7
TGTGCCAGCAGTTTTTGGGACAGGGTGTACGAGCAGTACTTC
CASSFWDRVYEQYF
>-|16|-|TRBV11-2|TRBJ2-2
TGTGCCAGCAGCCCGAGGTGGACTTATGGGGCCGGGGAGCTGTTTTTT
CASSPRWTYGAGELFF
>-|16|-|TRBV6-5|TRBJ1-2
TGTGCCAGCAGTTACTCGTATATGGCGGTGAACTATGGCTACACCTTC
CASSYSYMAVNYGYTF
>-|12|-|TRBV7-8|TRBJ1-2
TGTGCCAGCAGCCAAACTAACTATGGCTACACCTTC
CASSQTNYGYTF
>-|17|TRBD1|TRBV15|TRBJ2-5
TGTGCCACCAGCAGGATCTTACGGACAGGGGGAGTAGAGACCCAGTACTTC
CATSRILRTGGVETQYF
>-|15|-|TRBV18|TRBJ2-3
TGTGCCAGCTCACCACCCCCGGGGAGCACAGATACGCAGTATTTT
CASSPPPGSTDTQYF
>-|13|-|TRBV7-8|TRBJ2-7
TGTGCCAGCAGCTTTAGGGGGGCCAACGAGCAGTACTTC
CASSFRGANEQYF
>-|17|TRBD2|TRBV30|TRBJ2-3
TGTGCCTGGAGGTCACCCCACACTAGCGGGAACACAGATACGCAGTATTTT
CAWRSPHTSGNTDTQYF
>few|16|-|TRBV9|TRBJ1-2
TGTGCCAGCAGCGTAAACGCGGGGAGGGATTACTATGGCTACACCTTC
CASSVNAGRDYYGYTF
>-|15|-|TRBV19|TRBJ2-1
TGTGCCAGTAGTTCGAGCCGGGACGGAAAAAATGAGCAGTTCTTC
CASSSSRDGKNEQFF
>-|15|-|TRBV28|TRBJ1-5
TGTGCCAGCAGTTTCATTAGCAGAGACAATCAGCCCCAGCATTTT
CASSFISRDNQPQHF